These T cell receptor beta chains were read from a single sample in a study of cytomegalovirus exposure and HLA in healthy donors. Assay: immunoSEQ multiplex PCR; the TCRdb copy retains only in-frame clones and omits some. The sample includes roughly 310,000 clones, approximately 88% of them seen just once. Sequenced sample: PBMCs. Receptors originate from a man younger than 40 in good health and CMV-seronegative. Each CDR3 is given with its conserved first and last residue. D genes are given only for firm matches. Size tells how often a clone was seen (once, few, many) or the class of an expanded clone, and some rows leave it out.

clone_size	v_call	j_call	cdr3_length	d_call	cdr3_aa	cdr3_nt
NA	TRBV4-3	TRBJ2-7	15	TRBD1	CASSQVEGGDYEQYF	TGCGCCAGCAGCCAAGTGGAAGGGGGCGACTACGAGCAGTACTTC
NA	TRBV7-9	TRBJ1-1	13	TRBD1	CASSSTGVTEAFF	TGTGCCAGCAGTTCCACAGGGGTAACTGAAGCTTTCTTT
NA	TRBV18	TRBJ2-5	14	NA	CASSPTSTQETQYF	TGTGCCAGCTCACCGACATCTACCCAAGAGACCCAGTACTTC
few	TRBV6-1	TRBJ2-7	17	TRBD1	CASSDLTPGQGAAEQYF	TGTGCCAGCAGTGATTTAACTCCGGGACAGGGGGCGGCCGAGCAGTACTTC
NA	TRBV19	TRBJ2-7	12	NA	CASRGGKYEQYF	TGTGCCAGTAGAGGGGGAAAATACGAGCAGTACTTC
few	TRBV5-1	TRBJ1-2	12	TRBD1	CATGGADYGYTF	TGCGCCACAGGGGGCGCAGACTATGGCTACACCTTC
NA	TRBV7-9	TRBJ1-2	14	NA	CASGRDGSNYGYTF	TGTGCCAGCGGGAGAGACGGTTCTAACTATGGCTACACCTTC
NA	TRBV5-1	TRBJ2-5	14	TRBD1	CASSETGGWETQYF	TGCGCCAGCAGCGAGACAGGGGGCTGGGAGACCCAGTACTTC
NA	TRBV27	TRBJ2-7	14	NA	CASSSGTLPYEQYF	TGTGCCAGCAGTTCCGGGACACTCCCTTACGAGCAGTACTTC
NA	TRBV7-2	TRBJ2-7	13	TRBD1	CASSGTGLYEQYF	TGTGCCAGCAGCGGGACAGGGCTTTACGAGCAGTACTTC
NA	TRBV6-1	TRBJ2-2	16	TRBD2	CASSASGGAWTGELFF	TGTGCCAGCAGTGCTAGCGGGGGGGCCTGGACCGGGGAGCTGTTTTTT
once	TRBV2	TRBJ1-1	14	NA	CASSDRLRNTEAFF	TGTGCCAGCAGTGATAGACTGAGGAACACTGAAGCTTTCTTT
NA	TRBV5-6	TRBJ1-5	14	TRBD1	CASSVTGGRGPQHF	TGTGCCAGCAGCGTCACAGGGGGAAGGGGGCCCCAGCATTTT
NA	TRBV11-2	TRBJ1-6	14	TRBD1	CASSTRQGGSPLHF	TGTGCCAGCAGCACCCGACAGGGAGGTTCACCCCTCCACTTT
NA	TRBV27	TRBJ2-3	14	NA	CASSPRLGGDTQYF	TGTGCCAGCAGTCCCCGACTAGGAGGAGATACGCAGTATTTT
NA	TRBV7-9	TRBJ1-1	12	NA	CASSSYGLEAFF	TGTGCCAGCAGCAGTTATGGCCTTGAAGCTTTCTTT
NA	TRBV6-6	TRBJ2-7	14	TRBD1	CATTRDRSSYEQYF	TGTGCCACCACCCGGGACAGGTCTTCCTACGAGCAGTACTTC
once	TRBV5-6	TRBJ2-1	16	NA	CASSPESGELHNEQFF	TGTGCCAGCAGCCCCGAATCGGGGGAACTCCACAATGAGCAGTTCTTC
NA	TRBV7-2	TRBJ1-6	13	NA	CASSLARGSPLHF	TGTGCCAGCAGCTTAGCTAGGGGATCACCCCTCCACTTT
NA	TRBV9	TRBJ2-7	16	NA	CASSLGDRLDAVEQYF	TGTGCCAGCAGCCTCGGGGATCGACTAGACGCTGTCGAGCAGTACTTC
NA	TRBV7-9	TRBJ2-2	15	TRBD1	CASRSQGSNTGELFF	TGTGCCAGCAGGTCACAGGGGTCAAACACCGGGGAGCTGTTTTTT
NA	TRBV11-2	TRBJ2-2	13	NA	CASSSSNTGELFF	TGTGCCAGCAGCTCCTCCAACACCGGGGAGCTGTTTTTT